This T cell receptor beta chain appears in the sequencing data of a study of cytomegalovirus exposure and HLA in healthy donors. A single count supports this clone. Its matching antigen is unknown. The PCR made use of 60 Vbeta and 13 Jbeta primers. Profiling relied on immunoSEQ multiplex PCR, and the TCRdb table lists in-frame clones only, not all of them. Of some 150,000 clones in the sample, more than 70% were seen once. Study-wide findings and caveats: Prediction of most subjects' HLA-A and HLA-B alleles by TCR beta sequences was reportedly accurate.

This CDR3 contains 15 residues. V gave up 1 base and J gave up 2 bases, with 11 bases separating them. Germline V gene sequence: CDR1 SGHNT, CDR2 YENEEA. The sample was PBMCs. The chain has TRBV11-3 and TRBJ1-1, with D possibly TRBD1 on 6 matching bases. The sequence was collected from a man between 45 and 60 years old in good health and CMV-seropositive. CDR3 nucleotides: TGTGCCAGCAGCTTAGGACAGGTACGCAACACTGAAGCTTTCTTT. Encoded protein: CASSLGQVRNTEAFF.